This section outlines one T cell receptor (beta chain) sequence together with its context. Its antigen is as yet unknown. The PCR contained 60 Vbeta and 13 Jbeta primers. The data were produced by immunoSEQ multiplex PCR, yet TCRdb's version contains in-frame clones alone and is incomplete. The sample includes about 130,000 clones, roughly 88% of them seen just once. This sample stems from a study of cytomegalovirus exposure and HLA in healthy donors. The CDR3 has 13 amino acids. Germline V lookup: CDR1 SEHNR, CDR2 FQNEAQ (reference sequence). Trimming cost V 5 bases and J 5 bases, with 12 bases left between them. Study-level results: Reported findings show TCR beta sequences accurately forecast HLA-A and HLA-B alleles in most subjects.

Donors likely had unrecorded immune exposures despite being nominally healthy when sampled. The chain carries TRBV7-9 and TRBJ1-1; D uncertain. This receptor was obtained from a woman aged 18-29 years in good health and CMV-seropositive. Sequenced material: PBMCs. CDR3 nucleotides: TGTGCCAGCAGCCCGGTCGACGGGACTGAAGCTTTCTTT. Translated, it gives CASSPVDGTEAFF.